These 10 T cell receptor beta chains came from one sample sequenced in a study of CD8+ T cells in alopecia areata. In each case, RNA was isolated and then reverse transcribed into cDNA as the sequencing template. Sequencing used immunoSEQ multiplex PCR; TCRdb keeps in-frame clones, though not all of them. The table records approximately 170,000 clones, more than 55% of them present only once. Specified treatment: oral pan-JAK inhibitor, 5-10 mg twice daily. The starting material was CD4+ T cells sorted from blood, obtained at week 4, from a patient treated with tofacitinib. These TCRs come from a human donor with alopecia areata.

This rearrangement joins TRBV29-1 to TRBJ2-5; the D call may be TRBD1 or TRBD2 (5 bases each). The CDR3 has 13 residues. V was trimmed by 2 bases and J by 2 bases, leaving 9 bases between them. Germline CDR1 SQVTM, CDR2 ANQGSEA. CDR3 amino acids: CSVELGRQETQYF. The CDR3 nucleotides are TGCAGCGTTGAATTGGGACGACAAGAGACCCAGTACTTC.

This clone was detected only once. CDR3 DNA: TGTGCCAGCAGTTCACTGGGACAGGCGATCTCCTACGAGCAGTACTTC. Its translation: CASSSLGQAISYEQYF. V usage is TRBV28 and J usage is TRBJ2-7, with 8 bases that match TRBD1. With 4 bases clipped from V and 0 bases from J, the junction kept 8 bases outside the gene matches. CDR1 and CDR2 from the germline V gene are MDHEN and SYDVKM. The CDR3 has 16 amino acids.

The chain couples TRBV11-2 to TRBJ2-5; 7 bases fit TRBD2. This CDR3 spans 16 amino acids. The germline V gene has CDR1 SGHAT and CDR2 FQNNGV. The ends lost 4 bases at V and 5 bases at J; junction bases unmatched: 13. CDR3 protein: CASSSGLGYLGETQYF. In nucleotides, the CDR3 is TGTGCCAGCAGCTCCGGACTAGGCTATTTGGGGGAGACCCAGTACTTC.

The chain couples TRBV30 to TRBJ1-5, with D hard to call. CDR3 size: 15 residues. Trimming removed 5 bases at V and 1 base at J, with 15 bases between. Germline CDR1 reads GTSNPN; CDR2 reads SVGIG (reference sequence). CDR3 loop: CAWAVRGGSNQPQHF. The DNA of the CDR3 is TGTGCCTGGGCCGTGCGAGGAGGGAGCAATCAGCCCCAGCATTTT.

The CDR3 DNA sequence: TGTGCCAGCAGGAGAGCGGGAGAGACCCAGTACTTC. This codes for CASRRAGETQYF. The V and J genes are TRBV7-8 and TRBJ2-5; maybe TRBD2 (6 bases). V lost 6 bases and J lost 4, with 9 bases in between. The germline gives CDR1 SGHVS, CDR2 FQNEAQ. The CDR3 loop spans 12 amino acids. Complete variable domain (other parts from reference TRBV7-8 and TRBJ2-5): GAGVSQSPRYKVAKRGQDVALRCDPISGHVSLFWYQQALGQGPEFLTYFQNEAQLDKSGLPSDRFFAERPEGSVSTLKIQRTQQEDSAVYLCASRRAGETQYFGPGTRLLVL.

This clone was observed a few times. The rearrangement uses TRBV30 and TRBJ2-7, with a possible D match to TRBD1 (6 bases). CDR3 length equals 11 residues. The germline CDR1 and CDR2 sequences are GTSNPN and SVGIG (reference sequence). The V end was cut by 4 bases, the J end by 5 bases, with 9 bases between. For the CDR3, the DNA is TGTGCCTGGAATGACAGGAACGAGCAGTACTTC. Protein product: CAWNDRNEQYF.

DNA for the CDR3: TGTGCCAGCGGTACAGAACAGGATGGAGGAAAACTGTTTTTT. Amino acids: CASGTEQDGGKLFF. This sequence joins TRBV9 and TRBJ1-4, with D perhaps matching TRBD1 (5 bases). The ends were cut back, 7 bases at V and 10 bases at J, with 20 bases in the middle. Per germline, CDR1 SGDLS and CDR2 YYNGEE. CDR3 length: 14 amino acids.

The CDR3 protein is CASSLEGGNYGYTF. The DNA for the CDR3 is TGCGCCAGCAGCTTGGAAGGAGGGAACTATGGCTACACCTTC. This chain links TRBV5-1 with TRBJ1-2; D not resolved. V was cut by 0 bases and J by 2 bases, with 8 bases left in between. The CDR3 spans 14 residues. CDR1 and CDR2 (germline): SGHRS, YFSETQ. Full variable domain (rest looked up from reference TRBV5-1 and TRBJ1-2): KAGVTQTPRYLIKTRGQQVTLSCSPISGHRSVSWYQQTPGQGLQFLFEYFSETQRNKGNFPGRFSGRQFSNSRSEMNVSTLELGDSALYLCASSLEGGNYGYTFGSGTRLTVV.

The chain joins TRBV7-2 to TRBJ2-3, with D maybe TRBD2 (6 bases). The CDR3 extends over 12 amino acids. Per germline, CDR1 SGHTA and CDR2 FQGNSA. Trimming cost V 5 bases and J 9 bases, with 12 bases left between them. CDR3 region: CASSNRDLTQYF. DNA for the CDR3: TGTGCCAGCAGCAACCGGGACTTAACGCAGTATTTT. Together with reference TRBV7-2 and TRBJ2-3, the CDR3 gives the full variable domain: GAGVSQSPSNKVTEKGKDVELRCDPISGHTALYWYRQSLGQGLEFLIYFQGNSAPDKSGLPSDRFSAERTGGSVSTLTIQRTQQEDSAVYLCASSNRDLTQYFGPGTRLTVL.

V and J are TRBV27 and TRBJ2-3; D ambiguous. V gave up 6 bases and J gave up 2 bases, with 6 bases separating them. CDR1 is MNHEY, CDR2 SMNVEV, per germline (reference sequence). This CDR3 contains 12 residues. The CDR3 spells CASRSITDTQYF. Written as DNA, the CDR3 is TGTGCCAGCAGATCCATCACAGATACGCAGTATTTT.